This T cell receptor (beta chain) was profiled in a study of cytomegalovirus exposure and HLA in healthy donors. As regards this clone: Its antigen is unidentified.

The study, taken as a whole, reports: Researchers counted 150 to 200 TCR beta chains as cytomegalovirus-associated.

The CDR3 length is 12 residues. Germline lookup yields CDR1 MDHEN and CDR2 SYDVKM. V was shortened by 6 bases and J by 7 bases, with 10 bases between the two germline ends. The protocol was immunoSEQ multiplex PCR, while the TCRdb copy is restricted to in-frame clones and leaves out a portion. The profile covers 60,000 to 90,000 clones, with about 82% appearing a single time and 3% taken by the ten largest. The sequence came from a young man in good health and CMV-seronegative. V and J are TRBV28 and TRBJ1-5, with D tentatively TRBD1 (5 bases). Sequenced input: PBMCs. CDR3 sequence: CASRSGRQPQHF. The CDR3 DNA follows: TGTGCCAGCAGATCAGGGAGGCAGCCCCAGCATTTT.